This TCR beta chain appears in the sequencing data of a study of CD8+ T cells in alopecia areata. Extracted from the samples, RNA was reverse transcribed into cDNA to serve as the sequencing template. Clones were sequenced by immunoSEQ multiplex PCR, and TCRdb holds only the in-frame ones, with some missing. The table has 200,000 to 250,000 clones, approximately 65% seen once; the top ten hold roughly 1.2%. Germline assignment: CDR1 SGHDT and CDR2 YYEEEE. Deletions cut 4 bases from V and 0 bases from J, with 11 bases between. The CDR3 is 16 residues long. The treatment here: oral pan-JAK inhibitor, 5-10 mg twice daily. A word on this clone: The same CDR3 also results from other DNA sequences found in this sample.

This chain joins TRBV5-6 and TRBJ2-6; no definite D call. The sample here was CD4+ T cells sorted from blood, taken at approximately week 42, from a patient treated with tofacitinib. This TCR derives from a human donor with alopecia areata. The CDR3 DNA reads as TGTGCCAGCAGCCTTGACCTAAGCTCTGGGGCCAACGTCCTGACTTTC. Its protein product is CASSLDLSSGANVLTF.